Included here is one TCR beta chain sequence, with context. Its antigen is currently not known. No much larger clonotype is one base removed from it; base qualities were not supplied. The data stem from a study of T cell changes during pregnancy in multiple sclerosis (dated by TCRdb to about 2019). For context, the study as a whole: The study looked at changes in the T cell repertoire across pregnancy in women with multiple sclerosis.

Preparation of the library involved the immunoSEQ multiplex PCR assay. The table comes from immuneACCESS by way of TCRdb, which keeps in-frame sequences with V and J called. Part of the clones is missing from these tables; in studies checked, under half for an unresolved V gene and the rest for unknown reasons. The sample table records about 28,000 clones; 92% of these occur just once. The ten largest account for under 5% of the sample. The source material was peripheral blood, sampled in the first trimester of pregnancy. The clonotype was recovered from a female donor in good health, enrolled as a control in a pregnancy study.

The CDR3: CASSLGPDRGVNEQFF. The DNA sequence is TGTGCCAGCAGCCTAGGCCCGGACAGGGGTGTTAATGAGCAGTTCTTC. The rearranged chain carries TRBV7-6 and TRBJ2-1, with TRBD1 identical over 9 junction bases. From a lookup of the germline V gene, CDR1 and CDR2 are SGHVS and FNYEAQ. V lost 5 bases and J lost 7 bases, and the count of bases not matched to a germline gene is 12. From the cysteine up to the phenylalanine, the CDR3 has a length of 16 residues. The only DNA kept is the CDR3, 48 bases in frame from the first base.